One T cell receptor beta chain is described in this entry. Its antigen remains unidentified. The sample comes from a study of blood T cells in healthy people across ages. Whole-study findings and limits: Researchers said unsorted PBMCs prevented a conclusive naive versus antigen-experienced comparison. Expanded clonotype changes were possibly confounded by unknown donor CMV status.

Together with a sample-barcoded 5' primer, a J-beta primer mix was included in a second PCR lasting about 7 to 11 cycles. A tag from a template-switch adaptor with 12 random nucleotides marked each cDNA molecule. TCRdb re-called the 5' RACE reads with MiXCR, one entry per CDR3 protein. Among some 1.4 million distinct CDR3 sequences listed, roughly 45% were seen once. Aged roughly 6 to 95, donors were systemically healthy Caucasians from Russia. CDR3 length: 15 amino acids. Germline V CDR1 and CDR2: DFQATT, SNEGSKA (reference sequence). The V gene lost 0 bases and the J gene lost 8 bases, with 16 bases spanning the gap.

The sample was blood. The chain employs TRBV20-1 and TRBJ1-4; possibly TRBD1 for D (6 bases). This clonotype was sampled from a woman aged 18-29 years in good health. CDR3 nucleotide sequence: TGCAGTGCTAGAGATGGGGGGGGCGCGGGGGAAAAACTGTTTTTT. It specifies CSARDGGGAGEKLFF.